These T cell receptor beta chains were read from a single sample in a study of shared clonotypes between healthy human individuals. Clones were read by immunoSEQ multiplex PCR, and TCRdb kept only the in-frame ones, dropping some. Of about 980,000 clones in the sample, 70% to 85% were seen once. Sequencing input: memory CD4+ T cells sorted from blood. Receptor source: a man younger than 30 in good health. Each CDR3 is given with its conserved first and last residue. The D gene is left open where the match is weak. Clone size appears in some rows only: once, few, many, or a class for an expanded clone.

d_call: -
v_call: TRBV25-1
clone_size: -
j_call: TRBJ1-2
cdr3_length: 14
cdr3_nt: TGTGCCAGCAGTGAATTGGGTCGAGCGGAGGGCTACACCTTC
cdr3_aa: CASSELGRAEGYTF

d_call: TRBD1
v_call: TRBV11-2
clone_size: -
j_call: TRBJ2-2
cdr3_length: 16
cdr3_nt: TGTGCCAGCAGCCCCCGGGACAGGCCGAACACCGGGGAGCTGTTTTTT
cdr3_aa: CASSPRDRPNTGELFF

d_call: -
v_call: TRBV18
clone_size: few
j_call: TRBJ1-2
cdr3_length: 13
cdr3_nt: TGTGCCAGCTCTTTCGACAGGAACTATGGCTACACCTTC
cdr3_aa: CASSFDRNYGYTF

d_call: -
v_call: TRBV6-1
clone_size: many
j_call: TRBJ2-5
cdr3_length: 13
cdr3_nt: TGTGCCAGCAGTGATAGCATTAGGGAGACCCAGTACTTC
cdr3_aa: CASSDSIRETQYF

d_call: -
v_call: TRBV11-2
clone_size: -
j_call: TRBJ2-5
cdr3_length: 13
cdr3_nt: TGTGCCAGCAGTTTGCAGATCCAAGAGACCCAGTACTTC
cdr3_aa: CASSLQIQETQYF

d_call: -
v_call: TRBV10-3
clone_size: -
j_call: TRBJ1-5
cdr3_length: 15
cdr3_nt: TGTGCCACCAAAATCGGTGGAGCTAGCAATCAGCCCCAGCATTTT
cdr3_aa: CATKIGGASNQPQHF

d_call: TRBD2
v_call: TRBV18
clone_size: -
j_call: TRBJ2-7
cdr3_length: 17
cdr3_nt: TGTGCCAGCTCACCAGAAGCGGGGGGGCCACTGGCCTACGAGCAGTACTTC
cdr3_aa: CASSPEAGGPLAYEQYF

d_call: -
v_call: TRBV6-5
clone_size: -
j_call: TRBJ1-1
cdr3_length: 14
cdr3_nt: TGTGCCAGCAGTTATTTCTTGGAGAACACTGAAGCTTTCTTT
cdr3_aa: CASSYFLENTEAFF

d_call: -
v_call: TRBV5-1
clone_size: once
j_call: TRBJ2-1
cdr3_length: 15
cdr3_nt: TGCGCCAGCAGCTTGGCCCAAGACAGGAACAATGAGCAGTTCTTC
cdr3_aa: CASSLAQDRNNEQFF

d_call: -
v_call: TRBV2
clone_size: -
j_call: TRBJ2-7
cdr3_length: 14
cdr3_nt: TGTGCCAGCAGTGAAGACGAGGCAGCCTACGAGCAGTACTTC
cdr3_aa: CASSEDEAAYEQYF

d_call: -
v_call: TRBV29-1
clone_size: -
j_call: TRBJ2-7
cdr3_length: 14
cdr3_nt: TGCAGCGTTGAAGATCGTCAGGCAGAGCACGAGCAGTACTTC
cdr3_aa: CSVEDRQAEHEQYF

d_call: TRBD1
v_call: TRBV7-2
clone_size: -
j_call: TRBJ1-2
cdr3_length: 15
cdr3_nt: TGTGCCAGCAGCTTAGGGACAGGGGGTCGATTAGGGTGCACCTTC
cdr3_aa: CASSLGTGGRLGCTF

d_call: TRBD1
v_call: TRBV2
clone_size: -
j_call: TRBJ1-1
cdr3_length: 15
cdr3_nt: TGTGCCAGCAGACCTAGACAGGGGGGGAACACTGAAGCTTTCTTT
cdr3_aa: CASRPRQGGNTEAFF

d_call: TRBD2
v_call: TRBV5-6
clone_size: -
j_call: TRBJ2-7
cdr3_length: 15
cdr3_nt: TGTGCCAGCAGCTTGGGAGCGGGAGGGCCGAACGAGCAGTACTTC
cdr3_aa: CASSLGAGGPNEQYF

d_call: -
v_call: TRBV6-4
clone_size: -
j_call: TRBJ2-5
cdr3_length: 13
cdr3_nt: TGTGCCAGCGCTCGACAGGCCCAAGAGACCCAGTACTTC
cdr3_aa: CASARQAQETQYF

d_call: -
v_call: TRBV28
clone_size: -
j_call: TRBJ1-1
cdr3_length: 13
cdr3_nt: TGTGCCAGCAGTTGGGGTCGGAGCACTGAAGCTTTCTTT
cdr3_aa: CASSWGRSTEAFF

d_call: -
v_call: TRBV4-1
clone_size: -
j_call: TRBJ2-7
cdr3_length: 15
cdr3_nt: TGCGCCAGCAGCCCCTCCGGGGGTGTTCCCTACGAGCAGTACTTC
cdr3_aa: CASSPSGGVPYEQYF

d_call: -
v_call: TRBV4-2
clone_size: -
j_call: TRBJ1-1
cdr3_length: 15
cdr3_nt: TGTGCCAGCAGCCAGATAGGGGCAGGCGGAACTGAAGCTTTCTTT
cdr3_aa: CASSQIGAGGTEAFF

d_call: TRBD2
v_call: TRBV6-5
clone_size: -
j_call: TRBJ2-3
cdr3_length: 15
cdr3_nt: TGTGCCAGCAGTTCCCAGGTGGGGGGGACAGATACGCAGTATTTT
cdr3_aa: CASSSQVGGTDTQYF

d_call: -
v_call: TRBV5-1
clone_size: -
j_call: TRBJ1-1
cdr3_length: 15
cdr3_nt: TGCGCCAGCAGCTCGGGAGTGGTAGGGAACACTGAAGCTTTCTTT
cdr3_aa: CASSSGVVGNTEAFF

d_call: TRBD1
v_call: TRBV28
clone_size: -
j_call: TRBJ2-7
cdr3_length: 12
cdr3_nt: TGTGCCAGCGCCAGGGGGAACTACGAGCAGTACTTC
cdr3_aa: CASARGNYEQYF

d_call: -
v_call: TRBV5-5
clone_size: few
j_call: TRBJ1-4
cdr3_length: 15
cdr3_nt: TGTGCCAGCAGCTTGGGAGGGATGGGGTATGAAAAACTGTTTTTT
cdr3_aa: CASSLGGMGYEKLFF

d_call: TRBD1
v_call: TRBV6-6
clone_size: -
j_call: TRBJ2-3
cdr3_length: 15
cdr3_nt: TGTGCCAGCAGTTACCCCGGACAGGGGACAGATACGCAGTATTTT
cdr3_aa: CASSYPGQGTDTQYF

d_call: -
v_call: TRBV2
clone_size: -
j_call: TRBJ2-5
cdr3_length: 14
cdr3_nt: TGTGCCAGCAGTGAGAGGCAGACGGGGGAGACCCAGTACTTC
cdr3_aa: CASSERQTGETQYF

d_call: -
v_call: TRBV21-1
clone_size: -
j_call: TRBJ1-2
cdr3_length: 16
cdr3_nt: TGTGCCAGCAGCAAAGGCGACAGGGCTGATAACTATGGCTACACCTTC
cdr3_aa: CASSKGDRADNYGYTF

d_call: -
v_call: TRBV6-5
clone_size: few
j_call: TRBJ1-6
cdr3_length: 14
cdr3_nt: TGTGCCACCCGCTCACGATCGTATAATTCACCCCTCCACTTT
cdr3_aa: CATRSRSYNSPLHF

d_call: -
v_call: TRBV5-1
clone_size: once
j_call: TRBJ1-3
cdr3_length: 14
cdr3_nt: TGCGCCAGCAGCTCCGGGGACTCTGGAAACACCATATATTTT
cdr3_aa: CASSSGDSGNTIYF

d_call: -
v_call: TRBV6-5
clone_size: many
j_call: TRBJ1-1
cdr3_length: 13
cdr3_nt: TGTGCCAGCAGTAAAACGAGTGGGACTGAAGCTTTCTTT
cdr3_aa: CASSKTSGTEAFF

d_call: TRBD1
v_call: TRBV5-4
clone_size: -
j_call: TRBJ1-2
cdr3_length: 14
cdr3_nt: TGTGCCAGCAGGTCCGGACAGGACCTCGGCCCCTACACCTTC
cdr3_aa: CASRSGQDLGPYTF

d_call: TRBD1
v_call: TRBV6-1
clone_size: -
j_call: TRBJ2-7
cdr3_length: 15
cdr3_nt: TGTGCCAGCAGTGAAGCTCCCGGGACAGTTTACGAGCAGTACTTC
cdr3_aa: CASSEAPGTVYEQYF

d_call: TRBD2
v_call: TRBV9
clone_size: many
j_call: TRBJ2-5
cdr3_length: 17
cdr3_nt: TGTGCCAGCAGCGCACTCGGGGGACTAGCGGGAGTCGAGACCCAGTACTTC
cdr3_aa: CASSALGGLAGVETQYF

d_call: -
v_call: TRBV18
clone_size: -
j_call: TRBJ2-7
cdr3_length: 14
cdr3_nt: TGTGCCAGCTCACCCTCGATGACGGGGAACGAGCAGTACTTC
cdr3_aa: CASSPSMTGNEQYF

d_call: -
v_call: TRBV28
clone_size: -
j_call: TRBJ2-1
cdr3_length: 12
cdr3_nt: TGTGCCAGCAGTGGCAGTCGGAATGAGCAGTTCTTC
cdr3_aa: CASSGSRNEQFF

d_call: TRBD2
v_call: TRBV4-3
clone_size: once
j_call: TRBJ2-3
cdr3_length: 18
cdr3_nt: TGCGCCAGCAGCCAATCGGCTAGCGGGAGACGGGGGACAGATACGCAGTATTTT
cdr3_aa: CASSQSASGRRGTDTQYF

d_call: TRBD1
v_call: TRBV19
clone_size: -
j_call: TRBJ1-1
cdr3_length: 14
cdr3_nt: TGTGCCAGTAGTATCGGTCAGGGGGCCGGTGAAGCTTTCTTT
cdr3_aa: CASSIGQGAGEAFF

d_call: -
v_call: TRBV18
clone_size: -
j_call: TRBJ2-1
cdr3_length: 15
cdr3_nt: TGTGCCAGCTCACGCCCCAGCAGATCCTACAATGAGCAGTTCTTC
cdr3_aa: CASSRPSRSYNEQFF

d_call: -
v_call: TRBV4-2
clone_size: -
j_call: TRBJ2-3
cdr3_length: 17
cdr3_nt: TGTGCCAGCAGCCAGGGATTAGCTCCCTCTAGCACAGATACGCAGTATTTT
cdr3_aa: CASSQGLAPSSTDTQYF

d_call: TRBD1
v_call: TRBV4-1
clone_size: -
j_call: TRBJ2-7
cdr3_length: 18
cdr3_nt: TGCGCCAGCAGCCAAGATGCATATGGGACAGGGGGCTCCTACGAGCAGTACTTC
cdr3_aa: CASSQDAYGTGGSYEQYF

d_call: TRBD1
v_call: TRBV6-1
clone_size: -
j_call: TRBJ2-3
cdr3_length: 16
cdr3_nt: TGTGCCAGCAGTGTGTTGTTAGGACAGGGGGGGGATACGCAGTATTTT
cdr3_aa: CASSVLLGQGGDTQYF

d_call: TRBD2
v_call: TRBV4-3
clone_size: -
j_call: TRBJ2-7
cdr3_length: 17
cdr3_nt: TGCGCCAGCAGCCAAGAGACTAGCGGGACGTTAACCTACGAGCAGTACTTC
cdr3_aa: CASSQETSGTLTYEQYF

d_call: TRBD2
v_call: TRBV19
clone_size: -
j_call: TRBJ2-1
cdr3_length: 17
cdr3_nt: TGTGCCAGTAGCTCCCGTAGCGGGGGGAGAACGTTCAATGAGCAGTTCTTC
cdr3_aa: CASSSRSGGRTFNEQFF